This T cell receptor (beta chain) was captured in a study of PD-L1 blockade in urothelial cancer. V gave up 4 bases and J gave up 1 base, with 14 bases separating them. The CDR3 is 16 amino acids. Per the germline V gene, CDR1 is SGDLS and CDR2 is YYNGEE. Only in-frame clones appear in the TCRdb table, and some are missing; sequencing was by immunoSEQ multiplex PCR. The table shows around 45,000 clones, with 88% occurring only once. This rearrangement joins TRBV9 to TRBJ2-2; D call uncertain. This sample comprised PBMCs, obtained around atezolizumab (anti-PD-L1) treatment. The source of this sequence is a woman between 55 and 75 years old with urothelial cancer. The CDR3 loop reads CASSPMGPENTGELFF. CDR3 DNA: TGTGCCAGCAGCCCTATGGGCCCCGAGAACACCGGGGAGCTGTTTTTT.